This T cell receptor (beta chain) was sequenced during a study of T cells in localized non-small cell lung cancer. CDR1 is MGHRA, CDR2 YSYEKL, per germline. The CDR3 has 19 residues. J lost 1 base, V lost 2 bases, and 9 bases had no gene match. The table came from immunoSEQ multiplex PCR; TCRdb's copy has only in-frame clones and leaves some out. The table includes 41,000 or so clones, roughly 86% detected once. The source was peripheral blood, collected before any cancer treatment. The receptor was isolated from a woman between 18 and 50 years old with stage III lung adenocarcinoma. This chain links TRBV4-1 with TRBJ2-6; TRBD2 aligns across 9 bases. The CDR3 region has the DNA TGCGCCAGCAGCCAACAGGCGGGGGGGAAGTCTTCTGGGGCCAACGTCCTGACTTTC. Encoded protein: CASSQQAGGKSSGANVLTF.